The next 7 T cell receptor beta chains were all read from a single sample in a study of CD8+CD57+ T cells in acquired aplastic anemia. Using genomic DNA as the template, TCR beta VDJ and CDR3 profiling was carried out. TCRdb redid the calling of the reads with MiXCR, one entry per CDR3 protein. Among 190,000 or so distinct CDR3 sequences, under 65% were seen once, and the ten largest hold 25% to 30%. Sequenced input: sorted CD4+, CD8+, or CD8+CD57+ T cells (not recorded which) from PBMCs. The receptors here all came from a human donor in good health.

V usage is TRBV7-9 and J usage is TRBJ2-7; 10 nucleotides align to TRBD2. The germline CDR1 and CDR2 sequences are SEHNR and FQNEAQ (reference sequence). CDR3 length: 16 residues. V shed 6 bases, J shed 2 bases, and the junction held 10 bases outside the gene matches. CDR3 in amino acids: CASSPSSGLAAYEQYF. CDR3 nucleotides: TGTGCCAGCAGTCCCTCATCCGGACTAGCGGCCTACGAGCAGTACTTC.

Only a few counts were recorded for this clonotype. The chain links TRBV11-2 to TRBJ2-2; D not certain. Trimming left V 5 bases short and J 6 bases short, with 7 bases between. Germline V lookup: CDR1 SGHAT, CDR2 FQNNGV. This CDR3 has 12 residues. Written as DNA, the CDR3 is TGTGCCAGCAGCCCCCGCCCCGGGGAGCTGTTTTTT. Translation gives CASSPRPGELFF. The variable domain in full, completed from reference TRBV11-2 and TRBJ2-2, reads EAGVAQSPRYKIIEKRQSVAFWCNPISGHATLYWYQQILGQGPKLLIQFQNNGVVDDSQLPKDRFSAERLKGVDSTLKIQPAKLEDSAVYLCASSPRPGELFFGEGSRLTVL.

This clonotype occurred many times. V gene TRBV28 combines with J gene TRBJ2-5, with 9 bases aligning to TRBD1. The CDR3 has 13 residues. J gave up 3 bases and V 8 bases, and 4 bases lay outside the gene matches. Germline CDR1 MDHEN, CDR2 SYDVKM. The DNA of the CDR3 is TGTGCCAGCTCTGACAGGGGGGAAGAGACCCAGTACTTC. Translation gives CASSDRGEETQYF.

Ten or more counts support this clonotype. The chain uses TRBV7-2 and TRBJ2-5; TRBD2 matches 9 bases. There are 16 residues in the CDR3. The germline V gene has CDR1 SGHTA and CDR2 FQGNSA. Trimming removed 1 base from V and 7 bases from J; junction bases left unmatched: 10. The DNA of the CDR3 is TGTGCCAGCAGCTTAGGAGGCGGGGGGGCGTTAGGGACCCAGTACTTC. Its protein product is CASSLGGGGALGTQYF.

This clonotype has a count of ten or more. The chain carries TRBV4-3 and TRBJ2-1; maybe TRBD2 (7 bases). The CDR3 totals 17 residues. V dropped 4 bases and J dropped 0 bases, with 16 bases sitting between them. The germline gives CDR1 LGHNA, CDR2 YSLEER. CDR3 region: CASSPMRGPSSYNEQFF. In DNA, the CDR3 is TGCGCCAGCAGCCCTATGCGGGGGCCCAGCTCCTACAATGAGCAGTTCTTC.

The table lists this clonotype with many counts. J is TRBJ2-7 and V is TRBV7-8, with D possibly being TRBD2 (5 bases). Per the germline V gene, CDR1 is SGHVS and CDR2 is FQNEAQ. The CDR3 loop spans 13 amino acids. Trimming took 2 bases from V and 0 from J, leaving 5 bases between them. Written as DNA, the CDR3 is TGTGCCAGCAGCTTACGGGGCTCCTACGAGCAGTACTTC. Encoded protein: CASSLRGSYEQYF.

The V call is TRBV7-8, the J call TRBJ2-5; the match to TRBD2 covers 11 bases. Germline CDR1 is SGHVS and CDR2 is FQNEAQ. V was pared by 6 bases and J by 5 bases, with 11 bases of the junction left unmatched. The CDR3 loop spans 16 amino acids. The CDR3 nucleotides read TGTGCCAGCAGTTGGCCGACTAGCGGGGCGGCGGAGACCCAGTACTTC. Translated, it gives CASSWPTSGAAETQYF. Supplemented by reference TRBV7-8 and TRBJ2-5, the full variable domain reads GAGVSQSPRYKVAKRGQDVALRCDPISGHVSLFWYQQALGQGPEFLTYFQNEAQLDKSGLPSDRFFAERPEGSVSTLKIQRTQQEDSAVYLCASSWPTSGAAETQYFGPGTRLLVL.